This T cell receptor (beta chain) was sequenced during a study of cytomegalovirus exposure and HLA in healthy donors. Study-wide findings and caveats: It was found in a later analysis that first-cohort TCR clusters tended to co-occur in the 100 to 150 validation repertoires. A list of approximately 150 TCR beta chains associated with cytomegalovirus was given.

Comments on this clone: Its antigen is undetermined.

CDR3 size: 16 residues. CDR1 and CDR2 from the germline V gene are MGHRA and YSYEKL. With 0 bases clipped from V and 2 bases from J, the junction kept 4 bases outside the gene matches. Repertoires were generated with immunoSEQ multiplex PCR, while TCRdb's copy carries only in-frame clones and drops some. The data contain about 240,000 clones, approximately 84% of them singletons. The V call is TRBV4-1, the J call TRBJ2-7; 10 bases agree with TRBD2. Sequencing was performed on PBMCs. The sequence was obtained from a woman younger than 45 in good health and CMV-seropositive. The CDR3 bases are TGCGCCAGCAGCCAAGATCCCAGCGGGAGGGCCTACGAGCAGTACTTC. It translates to CASSQDPSGRAYEQYF.